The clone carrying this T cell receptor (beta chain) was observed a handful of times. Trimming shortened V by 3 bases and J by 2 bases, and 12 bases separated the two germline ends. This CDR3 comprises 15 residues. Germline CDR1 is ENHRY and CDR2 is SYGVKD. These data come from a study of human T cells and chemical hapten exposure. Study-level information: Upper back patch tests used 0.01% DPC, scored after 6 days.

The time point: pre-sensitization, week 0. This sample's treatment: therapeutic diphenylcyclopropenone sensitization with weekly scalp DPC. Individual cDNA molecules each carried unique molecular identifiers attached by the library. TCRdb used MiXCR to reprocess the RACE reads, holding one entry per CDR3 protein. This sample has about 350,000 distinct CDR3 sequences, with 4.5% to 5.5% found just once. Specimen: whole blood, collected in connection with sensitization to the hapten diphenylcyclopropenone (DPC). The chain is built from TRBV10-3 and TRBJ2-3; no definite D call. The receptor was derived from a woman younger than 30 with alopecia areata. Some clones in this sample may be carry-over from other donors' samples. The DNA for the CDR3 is TGTGCCATCAGTGAAGTAGACTCCTCCACAGATACGCAGTATTTT. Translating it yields CAISEVDSSTDTQYF.